This paragraph covers one T cell receptor (beta chain) sequence. The data originate from a study of blood T cell repertoires in COVID-19. Produced via immunoSEQ multiplex PCR; TCRdb's table is partial and in-frame only. The sample yields around 230,000 clones, roughly 85% seen once. Losses at the gene ends were 1 base for V and 7 bases for J; bases not matched to a gene: 2. The CDR3 totals 13 residues. Germline CDR1 is SGHRS and CDR2 is YFSETQ. The V and J genes are TRBV5-1 and TRBJ2-3; TRBD2 aligns across 8 bases. Sequencing input: peripheral blood. This TCR derives from a middle-aged man with COVID-19, enrolled during active disease. The CDR3 protein is CASSLTGGYTQYF. DNA for the CDR3: TGCGCCAGCAGCTTGACGGGGGGGTATACGCAGTATTTT.